Sequencing of this TCR beta chain was carried out in a study of vaccination and CD4 T cells after COVID-19. About the study: Post-COVID samples were collected a median roughly 92 days following diagnosis, spanning 35 to 161. The cells in question were stimulated using overlapping spike peptides derived from SARS-CoV-2, HCoV-NL63, HCoV-OC43 and HCoV-229E. Whole-study findings and limits: A nonsignificant median increase from roughly 21 to 40 SARS-CoV-2-reactive clonotypes was observed.

With the Oncomine TCR Beta short-read assay, DNA from cultured CD4+ T cells was sequenced. TCRdb called the PCR reads again in MiXCR, with one record for every CDR3 protein. The sample lists 15,000 to 19,000 distinct CDR3 sequences; approximately 51% were seen once. Germline CDR1 reads DFQATT; CDR2 reads SNEGSKA (reference sequence). V dropped 0 bases and J dropped 2 bases, with 14 bases sitting between them. The CDR3 is 16 amino acids. With regard to this clonotype: Its antigen is still unknown.

This sample's treatment: approximately nine-day PBMC culture with coronavirus spike peptide pools or control peptides (ViraFEST assay). Positive tests by PCR, dated March to December 2020, predated US Alpha, Beta and Delta variants. The TCR comes from a human donor who had recovered from COVID-19. This rearrangement joins TRBV20-1 to TRBJ1-5; TRBD1 might be the D (5 bases). The sequences come from CD4+ T cells from blood, cultured in vitro, collected before SARS-CoV-2 vaccination. CDR3 sequence reads: CSARDLRGMGNQPQHF. CDR3 nucleotides: TGCAGTGCTAGAGATCTCCGGGGGATGGGCAATCAGCCCCAGCATTTT.